This T cell receptor (beta chain) was identified in a study of T-cell reconstitution after alpha-beta-depleted transplantation in children (dated by TCRdb to about 2016). Some background on the complete study: Using TCR repertoire profiling, the study quantitatively followed how T-cell immune reconstitution unfolded in children after TCRalphabeta/CD19-depleted allogeneic hematopoietic cell transplantation.

Inclusive of the bounding cysteine and phenylalanine, the CDR3 is 13 residues long. The read is trimmed to its CDR3 DNA, 39 bases read in frame from base 1. Between the V and J ends, shortened by 3 bases and 2 bases respectively, the junction contains 6 bases. This clonotype was seen many times. Its antigen is unknown. Per-base qualities were not stored, and no clone one base away is much larger. The method behind the library was PCR. The run used an Illumina HiSeq 2500. TCR library preparation used molecular barcoding, with unique molecular identifiers applied to normalize quantification of the TCRbeta repertoire. In TCRdb, the public reads were trimmed at Q25 with fastp and aligned with MiXCR, with productive beta chains retained. Entries are consolidated by CDR3 protein sequence, retaining the most common genes and DNA. Here the sample has about 640,000 distinct CDR3 sequences; 15% to 20% occur a single time. Of the sample, approximately 1% is held by the ten largest clones.

The clonotype comes from a human donor who donated a stem cell graft to a child with acute myeloid leukemia. This chain is built from TRBV12-3 or TRBV12-4 and TRBJ2-3, with the D gene too uncertain to name. The material was PBMCs from the stem cell graft donor, obtained from the stem cell graft. The CDR3 reads CASSFGNTDTQYF. The DNA reads TGTGCCAGCAGTTTCGGCAACACAGATACGCAGTATTTT.